The clone carrying this T cell receptor (beta chain) was counted a few times. TCRdb called the RACE reads again in MiXCR, with one record for every CDR3 protein. The data hold about 39,000 distinct CDR3 sequences, with 9.5% to 15% observed a single time. The record originates from a study of human T cells and chemical hapten exposure. The sample's time point: pre-sensitization, week 0. Treatment reported: therapeutic diphenylcyclopropenone sensitization with weekly scalp DPC. The TCR comes from a young woman with alopecia areata. Some clones in this sample may be carry-over from other donors' samples. Material: whole blood, obtained in connection with sensitization to the hapten diphenylcyclopropenone (DPC).

In DNA, the CDR3 is TGCGCCAGCAGTCAATCCCCCCAGCGGGAAGAGACCCAGTACTTC. Translated, it gives CASSQSPQREETQYF. This chain links TRBV23-1 with TRBJ2-5; perhaps TRBD2 as D (6 bases). TRBV23-1 is recorded as an ORF, its role being uncertain. Trimming shortened V by 0 bases and J by 3 bases, and 11 bases separated the two germline ends. The CDR3 is made up of 15 amino acids.